This passage covers 2 T cell receptor beta chains from one sample sequenced in a study of T cell changes during pregnancy in multiple sclerosis. Generated by immunoSEQ multiplex PCR, the TCRdb table keeps only in-frame clones and is missing some. The sample lists under 60,000 clones; roughly 95% were seen once. The material was CD4+ T cells from peripheral blood mononuclear cells, obtained in the third trimester of pregnancy. These receptors were taken from a female donor with multiple sclerosis, enrolled in a pregnancy study.

The rearrangement links TRBV5-1 to TRBJ1-2; 8 bases fit TRBD1. CDR3 length equals 14 residues. Looked up from germline, CDR1 is SGHRS and CDR2 is YFSETQ. After removal of 4 bases from V and 7 bases from J, the junction contained 9 bases not matched to a gene. The CDR3 region is CASSPDRASGGYTF. In nucleotides, the CDR3 is TGCGCCAGCAGCCCGGACAGGGCGAGTGGTGGCTACACCTTC.

V is TRBV7-9 and J is TRBJ1-1, with 9 bases matching TRBD1. CDR3 length: 15 residues. J gave up 4 bases and V 1 base, and 4 bases lay outside the gene matches. The V gene's germline CDR1 is SEHNR and CDR2 FQNEAQ (reference sequence). The CDR3 loop is CASSLGDRVGTEAFF. CDR3 nucleotides: TGTGCCAGCAGCTTAGGGGACAGGGTCGGCACTGAAGCTTTCTTT.